The 3 T cell receptor beta chains reported below all come from one sample, sequenced in a study of T cell responses to AZD1222 COVID-19 vaccine. This table comes from immunoSEQ multiplex PCR, and its TCRdb copy is limited to in-frame clones, with some not included. The repertoire consists of 170,000 or so clones, with just under 95% occurring once and the leading ten covering approximately 0.97%. The sample consisted of peripheral blood, taken on day 0 of AZD1222 vaccination. These receptors were obtained from an adult in good health.

The rearrangement uses TRBV2 and TRBJ1-2; possible D gene TRBD1, 5 bases. CDR1 is SNHLY, CDR2 FYNNEI, per germline. V lost 1 base and J 4 bases, leaving 19 bases between the germline ends. The CDR3 loop spans 17 amino acids. CDR3: CASSEDETAILLYGYTF. CDR3 coding DNA: TGTGCCAGCAGTGAAGATGAGACAGCAATACTCCTCTATGGCTACACCTTC.

V gene TRBV5-1 combines with J gene TRBJ2-5, with TRBD1 matching 9 bases. Germline V gene data show CDR1 as SGHRS and CDR2 as YFSETQ. This CDR3 spans 14 amino acids. Trimming took 4 bases from V and 6 from J; bases not matched to a gene: 7. This chain's CDR3 is CASSGGQGLKTQYF. CDR3 coding DNA: TGCGCCAGCAGCGGGGGACAGGGTTTGAAGACCCAGTACTTC.

This clone is a singleton in its sample. This chain joins TRBV29-1 and TRBJ2-2, with 7 nucleotides matching TRBD2. The CDR3 is 15 amino acids. Per the germline V gene, CDR1 is SQVTM and CDR2 is ANQGSEA. After removal of 5 bases from V and 5 bases from J, the junction contained 11 bases not matched to a gene. CDR3 in amino acids: CSVTTGRGGTGELFF. CDR3 coding DNA: TGCAGCGTTACTACGGGGAGGGGAGGGACCGGGGAGCTGTTTTTT.